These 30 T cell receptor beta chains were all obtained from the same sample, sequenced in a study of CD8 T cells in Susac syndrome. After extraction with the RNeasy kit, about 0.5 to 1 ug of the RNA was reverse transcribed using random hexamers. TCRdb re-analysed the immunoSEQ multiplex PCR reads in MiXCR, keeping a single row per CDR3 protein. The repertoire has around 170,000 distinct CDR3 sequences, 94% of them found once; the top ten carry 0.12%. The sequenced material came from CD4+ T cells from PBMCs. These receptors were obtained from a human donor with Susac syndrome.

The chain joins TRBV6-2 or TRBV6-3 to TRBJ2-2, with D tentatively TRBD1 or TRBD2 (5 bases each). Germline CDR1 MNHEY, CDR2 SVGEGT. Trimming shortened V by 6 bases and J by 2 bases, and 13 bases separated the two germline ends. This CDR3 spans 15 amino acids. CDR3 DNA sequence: TGTGCCAGCAGGAGGGGCGGCGATAACACCGGGGAGCTGTTTTTT. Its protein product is CASRRGGDNTGELFF.

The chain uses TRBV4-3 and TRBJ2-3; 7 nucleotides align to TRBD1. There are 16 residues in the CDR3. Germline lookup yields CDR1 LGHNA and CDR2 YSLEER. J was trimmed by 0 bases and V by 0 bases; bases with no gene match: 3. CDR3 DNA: TGCGCCAGCAGCCAAGATGAGGGGGCTAGCACAGATACGCAGTATTTT. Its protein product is CASSQDEGASTDTQYF.

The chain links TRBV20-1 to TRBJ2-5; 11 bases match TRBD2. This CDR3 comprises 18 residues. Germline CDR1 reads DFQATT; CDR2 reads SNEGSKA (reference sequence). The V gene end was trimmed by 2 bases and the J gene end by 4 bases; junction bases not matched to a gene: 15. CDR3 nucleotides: TGCAGTGCTAGACAAGGACTAGCGGGTGGATGGGACACAGAGACCCAGTACTTC. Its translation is CSARQGLAGGWDTETQYF.

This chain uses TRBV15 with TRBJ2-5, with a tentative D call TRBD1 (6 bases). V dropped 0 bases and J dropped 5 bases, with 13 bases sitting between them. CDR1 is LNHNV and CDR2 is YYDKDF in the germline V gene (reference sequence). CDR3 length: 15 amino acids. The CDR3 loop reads CATSRDQGRGETQYF. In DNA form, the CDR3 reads TGTGCCACCAGCAGAGATCAGGGGAGAGGGGAGACCCAGTACTTC.

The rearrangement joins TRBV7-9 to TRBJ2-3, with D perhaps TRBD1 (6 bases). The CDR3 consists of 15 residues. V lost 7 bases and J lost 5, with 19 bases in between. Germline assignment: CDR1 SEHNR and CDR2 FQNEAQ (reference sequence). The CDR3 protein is CASTPYSGAQDTQYF. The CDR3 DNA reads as TGTGCCAGCACCCCTTATTCAGGGGCCCAAGATACGCAGTATTTT.

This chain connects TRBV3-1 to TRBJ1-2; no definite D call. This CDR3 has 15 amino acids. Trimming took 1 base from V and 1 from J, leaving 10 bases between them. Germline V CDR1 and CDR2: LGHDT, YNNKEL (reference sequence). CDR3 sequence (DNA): TGTGCCAGCAGCCAAGCTGGGCTACTTAACTATGGCTACACCTTC. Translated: CASSQAGLLNYGYTF.

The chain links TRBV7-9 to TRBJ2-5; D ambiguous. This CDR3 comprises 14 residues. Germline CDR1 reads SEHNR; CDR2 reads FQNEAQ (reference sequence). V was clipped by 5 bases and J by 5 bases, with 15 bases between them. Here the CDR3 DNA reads TGTGCCAGCAGCAACCGGGCCCCCGGGGAGACCCAGTACTTC. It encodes CASSNRAPGETQYF.

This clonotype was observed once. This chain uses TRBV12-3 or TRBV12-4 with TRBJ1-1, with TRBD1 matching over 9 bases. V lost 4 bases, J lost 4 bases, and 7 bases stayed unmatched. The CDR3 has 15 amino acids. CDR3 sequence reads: CASSSPGQGSTEAFF. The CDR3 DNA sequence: TGTGCCAGCAGTTCCCCGGGACAGGGAAGCACTGAAGCTTTCTTT.

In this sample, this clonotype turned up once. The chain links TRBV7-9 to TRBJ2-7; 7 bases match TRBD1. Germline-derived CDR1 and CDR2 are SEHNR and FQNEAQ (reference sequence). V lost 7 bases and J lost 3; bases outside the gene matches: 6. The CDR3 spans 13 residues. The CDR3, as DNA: TGTGCCAGCATGCGGACAGGCATCTACGAGCAGTACTTC. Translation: CASMRTGIYEQYF.

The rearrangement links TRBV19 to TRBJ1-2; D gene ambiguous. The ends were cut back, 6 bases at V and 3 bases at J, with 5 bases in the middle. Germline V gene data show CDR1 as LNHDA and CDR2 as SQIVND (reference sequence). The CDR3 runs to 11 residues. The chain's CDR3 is CASRGDYGYTF. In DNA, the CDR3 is TGTGCCAGTAGGGGAGACTATGGCTACACCTTC.

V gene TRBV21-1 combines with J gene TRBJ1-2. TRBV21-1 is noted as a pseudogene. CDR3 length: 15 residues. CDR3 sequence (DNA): TGTGCCAGCAGCAAGTTAGGGCAGCGTAACTATGGCTACACCTTC. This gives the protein CASSKLGQRNYGYTF.

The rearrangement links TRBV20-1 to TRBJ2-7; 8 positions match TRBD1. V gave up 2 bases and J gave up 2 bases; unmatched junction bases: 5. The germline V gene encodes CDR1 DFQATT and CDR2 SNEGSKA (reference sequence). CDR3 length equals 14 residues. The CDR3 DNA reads TGCAGTGCTAGAAAAGTACAGGGGGCCTACGAGCAGTACTTC. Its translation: CSARKVQGAYEQYF.

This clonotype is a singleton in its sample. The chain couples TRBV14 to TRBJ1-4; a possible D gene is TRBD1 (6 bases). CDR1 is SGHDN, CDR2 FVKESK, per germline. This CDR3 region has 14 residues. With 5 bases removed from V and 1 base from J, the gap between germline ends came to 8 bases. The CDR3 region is CASSWGLTNEKLFF. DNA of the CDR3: TGTGCCAGCAGCTGGGGGCTAACTAATGAAAAACTGTTTTTT.

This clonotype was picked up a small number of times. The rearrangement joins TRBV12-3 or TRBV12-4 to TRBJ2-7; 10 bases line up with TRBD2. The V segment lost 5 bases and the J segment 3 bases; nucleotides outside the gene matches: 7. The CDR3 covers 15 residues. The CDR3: CASSPLAGGLYEQYF. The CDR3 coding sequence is TGTGCCAGCAGTCCCTTAGCGGGGGGCCTCTACGAGCAGTACTTC.

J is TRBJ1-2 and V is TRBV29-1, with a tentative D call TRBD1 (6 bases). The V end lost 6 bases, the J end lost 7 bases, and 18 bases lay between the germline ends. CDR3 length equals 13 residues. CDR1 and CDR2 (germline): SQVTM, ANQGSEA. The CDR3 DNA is TGCAGCGTGCAAGGTGGGGGGCTGCGTGGCTACACCTTC. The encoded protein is CSVQGGGLRGYTF.

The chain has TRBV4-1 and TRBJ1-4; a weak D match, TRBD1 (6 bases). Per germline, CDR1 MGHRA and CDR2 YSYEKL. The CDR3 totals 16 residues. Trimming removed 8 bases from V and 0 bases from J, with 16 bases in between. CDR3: CASPRQEDTTNEKLFF. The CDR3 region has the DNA TGCGCCAGCCCCAGACAGGAAGATACAACTAATGAAAAACTGTTTTTT.

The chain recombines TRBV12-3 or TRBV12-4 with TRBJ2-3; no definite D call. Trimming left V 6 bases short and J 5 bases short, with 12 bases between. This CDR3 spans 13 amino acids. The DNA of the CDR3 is TGTGCCAGCAGCCCTAGAGCAATAGATACGCAGTATTTT. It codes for CASSPRAIDTQYF.

This chain's CDR3 is CASSEYDRGRSGANVLTF. The DNA of the CDR3 is TGTGCCAGCAGCGAATACGACAGGGGGCGGTCTGGGGCCAACGTCCTGACTTTC. The chain combines TRBV7-9 with TRBJ2-6, with TRBD1 matching 10 bases. The CDR3 has 18 amino acids. J gave up 1 base and V 5 bases, and 8 bases lay outside the gene matches. Germline-derived CDR1 and CDR2 are SEHNR and FQNEAQ (reference sequence).

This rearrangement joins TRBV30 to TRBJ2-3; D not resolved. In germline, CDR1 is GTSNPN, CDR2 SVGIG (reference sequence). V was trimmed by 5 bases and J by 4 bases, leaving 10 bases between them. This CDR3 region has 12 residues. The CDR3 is CAWDQDADTQYF. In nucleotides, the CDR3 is TGTGCCTGGGACCAGGATGCAGATACGCAGTATTTT.

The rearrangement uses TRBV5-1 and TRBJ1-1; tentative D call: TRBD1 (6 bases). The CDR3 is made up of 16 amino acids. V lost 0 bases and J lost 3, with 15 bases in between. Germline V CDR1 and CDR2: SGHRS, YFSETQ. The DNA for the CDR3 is TGCGCCAGCAGCTTGGGTCCCACAGGGAGCTACACTGAAGCTTTCTTT. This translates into CASSLGPTGSYTEAFF.

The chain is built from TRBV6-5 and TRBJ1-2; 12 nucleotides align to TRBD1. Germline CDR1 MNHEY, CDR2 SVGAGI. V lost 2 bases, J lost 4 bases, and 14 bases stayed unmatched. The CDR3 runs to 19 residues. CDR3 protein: CASSYPTGTGGQGSYGYTF. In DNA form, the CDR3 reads TGTGCCAGCAGTTACCCCACCGGGACAGGGGGCCAGGGGAGCTATGGCTACACCTTC.

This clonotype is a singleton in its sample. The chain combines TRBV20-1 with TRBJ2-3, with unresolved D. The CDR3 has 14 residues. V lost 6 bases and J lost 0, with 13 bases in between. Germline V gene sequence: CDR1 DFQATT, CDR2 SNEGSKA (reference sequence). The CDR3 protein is CSALLGSSTDTQYF. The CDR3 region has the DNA TGCAGTGCCTTACTTGGCTCTAGCACAGATACGCAGTATTTT.

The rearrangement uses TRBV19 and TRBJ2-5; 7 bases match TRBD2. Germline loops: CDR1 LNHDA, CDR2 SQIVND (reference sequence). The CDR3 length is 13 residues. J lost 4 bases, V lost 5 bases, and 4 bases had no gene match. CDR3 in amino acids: CASSLWGGETQYF. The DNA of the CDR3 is TGTGCCAGTAGTTTATGGGGGGGAGAGACCCAGTACTTC. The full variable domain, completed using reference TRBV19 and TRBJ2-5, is DGGITQSPKYLFRKEGQNVTLSCEQNLNHDAMYWYRQDPGQGLRLIYYSQIVNDFQKGDIAEGYSVSREKKESFPLTVTSAQKNPTAFYLCASSLWGGETQYFGPGTRLLVL.

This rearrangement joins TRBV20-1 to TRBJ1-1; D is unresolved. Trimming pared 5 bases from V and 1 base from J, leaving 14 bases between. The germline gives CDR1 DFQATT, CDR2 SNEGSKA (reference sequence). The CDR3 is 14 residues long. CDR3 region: CSAPKTPQNTEAFF. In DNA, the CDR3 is TGCAGTGCTCCAAAGACACCCCAGAACACTGAAGCTTTCTTT.

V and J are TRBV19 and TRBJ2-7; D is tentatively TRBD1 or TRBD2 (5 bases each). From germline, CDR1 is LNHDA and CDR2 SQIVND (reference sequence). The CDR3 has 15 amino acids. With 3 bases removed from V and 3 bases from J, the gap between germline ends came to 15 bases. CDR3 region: CASSIFRDGDYEQYF. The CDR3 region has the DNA TGTGCCAGTAGTATCTTCCGGGACGGAGACTACGAGCAGTACTTC. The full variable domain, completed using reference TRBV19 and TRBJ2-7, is DGGITQSPKYLFRKEGQNVTLSCEQNLNHDAMYWYRQDPGQGLRLIYYSQIVNDFQKGDIAEGYSVSREKKESFPLTVTSAQKNPTAFYLCASSIFRDGDYEQYFGPGTRLTVT.

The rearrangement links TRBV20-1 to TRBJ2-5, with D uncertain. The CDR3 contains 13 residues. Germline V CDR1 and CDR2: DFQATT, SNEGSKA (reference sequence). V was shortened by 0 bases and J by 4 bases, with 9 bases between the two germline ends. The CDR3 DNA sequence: TGCAGTGCTAGAGACACTCGAGGAGAGACCCAGTACTTC. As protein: CSARDTRGETQYF.

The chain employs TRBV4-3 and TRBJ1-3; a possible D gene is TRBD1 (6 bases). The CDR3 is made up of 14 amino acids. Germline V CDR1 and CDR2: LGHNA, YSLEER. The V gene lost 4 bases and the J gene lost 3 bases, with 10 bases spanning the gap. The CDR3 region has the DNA TGCGCCAGCAGCCGAGGGGGTGATGGAAACACCATATATTTT. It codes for CASSRGGDGNTIYF.

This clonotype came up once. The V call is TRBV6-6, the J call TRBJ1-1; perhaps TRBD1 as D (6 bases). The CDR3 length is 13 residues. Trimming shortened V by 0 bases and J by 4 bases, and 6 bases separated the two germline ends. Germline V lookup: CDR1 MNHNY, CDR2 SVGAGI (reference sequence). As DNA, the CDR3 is TGTGCCAGCAGTTACTCACAGGGCACTGAAGCTTTCTTT. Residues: CASSYSQGTEAFF.

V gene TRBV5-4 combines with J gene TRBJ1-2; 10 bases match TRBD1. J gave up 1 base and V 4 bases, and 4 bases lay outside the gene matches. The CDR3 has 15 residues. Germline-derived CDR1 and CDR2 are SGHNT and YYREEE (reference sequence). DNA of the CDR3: TGTGCCAGCAGCCGGTGGGACAGGGGTAACTATGGCTACACCTTC. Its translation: CASSRWDRGNYGYTF.

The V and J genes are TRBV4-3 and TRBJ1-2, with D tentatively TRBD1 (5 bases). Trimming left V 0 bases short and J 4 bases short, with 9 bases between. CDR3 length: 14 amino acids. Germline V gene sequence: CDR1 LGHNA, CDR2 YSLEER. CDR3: CASSQETRVYGYTF. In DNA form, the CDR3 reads TGCGCCAGCAGCCAAGAAACCAGGGTCTATGGCTACACCTTC.